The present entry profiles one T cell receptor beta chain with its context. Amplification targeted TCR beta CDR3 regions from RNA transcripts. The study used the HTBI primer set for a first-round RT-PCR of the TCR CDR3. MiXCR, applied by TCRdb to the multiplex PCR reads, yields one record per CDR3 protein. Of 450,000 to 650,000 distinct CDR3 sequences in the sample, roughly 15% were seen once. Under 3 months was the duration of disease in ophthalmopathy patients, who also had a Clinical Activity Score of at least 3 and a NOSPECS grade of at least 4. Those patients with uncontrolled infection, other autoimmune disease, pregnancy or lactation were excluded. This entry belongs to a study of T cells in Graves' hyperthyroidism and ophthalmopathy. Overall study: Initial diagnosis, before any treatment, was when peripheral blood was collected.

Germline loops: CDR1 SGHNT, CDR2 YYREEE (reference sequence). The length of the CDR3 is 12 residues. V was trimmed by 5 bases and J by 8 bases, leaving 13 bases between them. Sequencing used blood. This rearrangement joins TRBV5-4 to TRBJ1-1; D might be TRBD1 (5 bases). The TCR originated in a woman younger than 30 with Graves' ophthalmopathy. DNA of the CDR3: TGTGCCAGCAGATTTGGGTGGGGGGAAGCTTTCTTT. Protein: CASRFGWGEAFF.